Below are 11 T cell receptor beta chains sequenced from a single sample in a study of shared clonotypes between healthy human individuals (TCRdb year 2020). The library came from the immunoSEQ multiplex PCR assay. TCRdb's version of the immuneACCESS table is confined to in-frame rearrangements and falls short of the full clone set. An unresolved V gene accounts for under half of the shortfall where checked; the remainder is of unknown origin. This sample has 2 million to 3 million clones in its table, and 85% to 95% of those were observed once. About 0.13% of the sample belongs to the ten largest clones. Specimen: naive CD4+ T cells sorted from blood. The intended sense of this specimen's cell subset or site label: CD45RA+ positively selected. The receptors here all came from a man younger than 35 in good health.

The chain has TRBV18 and TRBJ2-2; D is perhaps TRBD1 or TRBD2 (5 bases each). Trimming removed 5 bases from V and 2 bases from J, with 15 bases in between. CDR1 is KGHSH and CDR2 is LQKENI in the germline V gene. This CDR3 contains 16 residues. CDR3 amino acids: CASSLPGTANTGELFF. CDR3 sequence (DNA): TGTGCCAGCTCATTACCCGGGACGGCCAACACCGGGGAGCTGTTTTTT.

This sequence joins TRBV2 and TRBJ2-7, with D possibly matching TRBD1 (6 bases). Germline-derived CDR1 and CDR2 are SNHLY and FYNNEI. Trimming took 7 bases from V and 2 from J, leaving 15 bases between them. The CDR3 has 14 amino acids. The CDR3 loop is CASTLETGAYEQYF. CDR3 bases: TGTGCCAGCACCCTTGAGACAGGCGCCTACGAGCAGTACTTC. The whole variable domain, remainder taken from reference TRBV2 and TRBJ2-7, is EPEVTQTPSHQVTQMGQEVILRCVPISNHLYFYWYRQILGQKVEFLVSFYNNEISEKSEIFDDQFSVERPDGSNFTLKIRSTKLEDSAMYFCASTLETGAYEQYFGPGTRLTVT.

V usage is TRBV28 and J usage is TRBJ1-3; TRBD1 aligns across 8 bases. J gave up 4 bases and V 5 bases, and 4 bases lay outside the gene matches. The CDR3 covers 14 residues. Looked up from germline, CDR1 is MDHEN and CDR2 is SYDVKM. CDR3 bases: TGTGCCAGCAGTAAGGACAGGGTCGGAAACACCATATATTTT. Translating it yields CASSKDRVGNTIYF.

The gene calls are TRBV11-3 and TRBJ2-1, with 7 positions matching TRBD2. Germline CDR1 and CDR2: SGHNT and YENEEA. After removal of 7 bases from V and 8 bases from J, the junction contained 20 bases not matched to a gene. The CDR3 contains 17 residues. The CDR3 DNA follows: TGTGCCAGCACCCCAGACTTCTGCGGCGGGAGAAACCATGAGCAGTTCTTC. This sequence encodes CASTPDFCGGRNHEQFF.

This clone was detected only a few times. The chain combines TRBV4-1 with TRBJ1-4; no clear D gene. V shed 2 bases and J shed 0 bases, with 13 bases lying between them. CDR3 length equals 17 residues. Germline V lookup: CDR1 MGHRA, CDR2 YSYEKL. CDR3 sequence: CASSQLAQSSTNEKLFF. The CDR3 bases are TGCGCCAGCAGCCAACTAGCACAGAGTTCAACTAATGAAAAACTGTTTTTT.

The V and J genes are TRBV5-6 and TRBJ2-3, with 8 positions matching TRBD2. The CDR3 runs to 16 residues. The V and J ends lost 4 bases and 4 bases, in that order; junction bases with no gene match: 11. The germline V gene encodes CDR1 SGHDT and CDR2 YYEEEE. The CDR3 coding sequence is TGTGCCAGCAGCCAACTCGACCCAGCGGGGGCAGATACGCAGTATTTT. It is translated as CASSQLDPAGADTQYF.

The chain joins TRBV2 to TRBJ1-2; D is undetermined. The CDR3 spans 11 residues. The V and J ends lost 6 bases and 6 bases respectively, with 8 bases between them. CDR1 and CDR2 (germline): SNHLY, FYNNEI. The CDR3, as DNA: TGTGCCAGCAGGATCCTAAATGGCTACACCTTC. It translates to CASRILNGYTF. Drawing the rest from reference TRBV2 and TRBJ1-2, the complete variable domain is EPEVTQTPSHQVTQMGQEVILRCVPISNHLYFYWYRQILGQKVEFLVSFYNNEISEKSEIFDDQFSVERPDGSNFTLKIRSTKLEDSAMYFCASRILNGYTFGSGTRLTVV.

The CDR3 loop is CASSPRLAGGSDTQYF. The CDR3 nucleotides are TGTGCCAGCAGCCCCCGACTAGCGGGAGGCTCAGATACGCAGTATTTT. The rearrangement joins TRBV7-2 to TRBJ2-3; the match to TRBD2 covers 13 bases. J was trimmed by 4 bases and V by 5 bases; bases with no gene match: 6. Germline V lookup: CDR1 SGHTA, CDR2 FQGNSA. The CDR3 covers 16 residues.

This rearrangement joins TRBV6-6 to TRBJ2-6; D call uncertain. Between the trimmed V and J ends, which lost 11 bases and 0 bases, there was a span of 8 bases. This CDR3 comprises 13 residues. Germline assignment: CDR1 MNHNY and CDR2 SVGAGI (reference sequence). This CDR3 reads CAAKNSGANVLTF. CDR3 nucleotide sequence: TGTGCCGCCAAGAACTCTGGGGCCAACGTCCTGACTTTC.

This clone appeared a single time. V is TRBV7-8 and J is TRBJ1-2; maybe TRBD1 (6 bases). CDR3 length equals 16 residues. Germline V gene sequence: CDR1 SGHVS, CDR2 FQNEAQ. Between the trimmed V and J ends, which lost 2 bases and 2 bases, there was a span of 15 bases. In nucleotides, the CDR3 is TGTGCCAGCAGCTTAAGGGTGGGGGGCGCAAACTATGGCTACACCTTC. This codes for CASSLRVGGANYGYTF.

V and J are TRBV30 and TRBJ2-5; D gene uncertain. V was shortened by 2 bases and J by 5 bases, with 9 bases between the two germline ends. The CDR3 runs to 12 residues. Germline-derived CDR1 and CDR2 are GTSNPN and SVGIG (reference sequence). The CDR3 is CAWSLSPETQYF. The CDR3 bases are TGTGCCTGGAGTTTGAGTCCGGAGACCCAGTACTTC.